Sequencing of this T cell receptor beta chain was carried out in a study of T cell responses to AZD1222 COVID-19 vaccine. Produced via immunoSEQ multiplex PCR; TCRdb's table is partial and in-frame only. The profile shows about 150,000 clones, under 95% of them singletons. With respect to this clone: Its target is unknown.

The study's findings and limits: Increased Spike-specific TCR breadth and depth were observed after two AZD1222 doses. Clonal diversity was possibly underestimated, and white British individuals and females predominated among donors. Vaccine-associated CD4 TCRs ranged over spike, dominating at 160-218 and 743-854.

V was clipped by 8 bases and J by 3 bases, with 11 bases between them. CDR1 and CDR2 from the germline V gene are MNHEY and SVGAGI. The CDR3 runs to 13 residues. Here the sequenced sample was peripheral blood, taken on day 0 of MenACWY control vaccination. The chain combines TRBV6-5 with TRBJ2-1; D is undetermined. The clonotype comes from an adult in good health. CDR3 DNA sequence: TGTGCCAGCCGCCCGGCAGGCTACAATGAGCAGTTCTTC. Its protein product is CASRPAGYNEQFF.